Below are 26 T cell receptor beta chains sequenced from a single sample in a study of T cell responses to AZD1222 COVID-19 vaccine. The method was immunoSEQ multiplex PCR; TCRdb's version includes in-frame clones alone and lacks a portion of them. The data hold some 120,000 clones, with roughly 92% observed a single time. The sequencing here drew on peripheral blood, taken 28 days after the second AZD1222 dose. These receptors all come from an adult who received the AZD1222 COVID-19 vaccine.

DNA of the CDR3: TGTGCCAGCAGCCCCCTAGCGGGAGCATCCAATGAGCAGTTCTTC. Amino acid sequence: CASSPLAGASNEQFF. This rearrangement joins TRBV5-6 to TRBJ2-1; TRBD2 aligns across 10 bases. The CDR3 loop spans 15 amino acids. CDR1 and CDR2 (germline): SGHDT, YYEEEE. Losses at the gene ends were 4 bases for V and 6 bases for J; bases not matched to a gene: 7.

The gene calls are TRBV7-9 and TRBJ2-3; D is unresolved. V was cut by 3 bases and J by 0 bases, with 7 bases left in between. The germline CDR1 and CDR2 sequences are SEHNR and FQNEAQ (reference sequence). The CDR3 consists of 14 residues. The CDR3: CASSLGYSTDTQYF. The CDR3 DNA sequence: TGTGCCAGCAGCTTGGGCTATAGCACAGATACGCAGTATTTT.

The rearrangement joins TRBV27 to TRBJ1-1; TRBD1 aligns across 12 bases. The V gene's germline CDR1 is MNHEY and CDR2 SMNVEV (reference sequence). This CDR3 region has 14 residues. V shed 5 bases and J 12 bases; nucleotides not matched to a gene: 10. Written as DNA, the CDR3 is TGTGCCAGCAGTACTACTCCGGGACAGGGGGCGACTTTCTTT. This sequence encodes CASSTTPGQGATFF.

The chain employs TRBV5-1 and TRBJ1-1; 7 bases are shared with TRBD1. The J segment lost 0 bases and the V segment lost 5 bases, leaving 7 bases of the junction unmatched. Looked up from germline, CDR1 is SGHRS and CDR2 is YFSETQ. The CDR3 is made up of 15 amino acids. The CDR3 is CASRPTGAMNTEAFF. The CDR3 nucleotides read TGCGCCAGCAGGCCAACAGGGGCAATGAACACTGAAGCTTTCTTT.

DNA for the CDR3: TGTGCCAGCAGCGATCAGCTAGCGGTAGAGACCCAGTACTTC. Amino acid sequence: CASSDQLAVETQYF. The chain employs TRBV7-9 and TRBJ2-5, with 7 bases lining up with TRBD2. The CDR3 spans 14 residues. V was clipped by 5 bases and J by 4 bases; unmatched bases: 7. CDR1 SEHNR and CDR2 FQNEAQ come from the germline V gene (reference sequence).

The rearrangement joins TRBV7-9 to TRBJ2-3; possibly TRBD1 for D (5 bases). CDR1 and CDR2 (germline): SEHNR, FQNEAQ (reference sequence). There are 11 residues in the CDR3. Trimming shortened V by 8 bases and J by 6 bases, and 9 bases separated the two germline ends. This CDR3 is CASSQGDTQYF. CDR3 coding DNA: TGTGCCAGCTCCCAGGGTGATACGCAGTATTTT.

This clone has just one count. The CDR3 protein is CASSQGGGSGNTIYF. CDR3 DNA sequence: TGTGCCAGCAGCCAAGGAGGTGGCTCTGGAAACACCATATATTTT. The chain is built from TRBV3-1 (or the pseudogene TRBV3-2) and TRBJ1-3; D not resolved. Germline CDR1 is LGHDT and CDR2 is YNNKEL (reference sequence). CDR3 length: 15 amino acids. V shed 1 base and J shed 0 bases, with 7 bases lying between them.

The chain carries TRBV11-2 and TRBJ2-7; TRBD2 matches 7 bases. The CDR3 covers 15 residues. The germline CDR1 and CDR2 sequences are SGHAT and FQNNGV. J was trimmed by 0 bases and V by 3 bases; bases with no gene match: 5. The CDR3 DNA reads TGTGCCAGCAGCTTTAGCGGGCTTAGCTCCTACGAGCAGTACTTC. This gives the protein CASSFSGLSSYEQYF.

V and J are TRBV6-5 and TRBJ2-3, with TRBD2 matching 7 bases. Losses at the gene ends were 8 bases for V and 4 bases for J; bases not matched to a gene: 6. There are 13 residues in the CDR3. Germline values: CDR1 MNHEY, CDR2 SVGAGI. The CDR3 here is CASRSRGADTQYF. CDR3 DNA sequence: TGTGCCAGCCGTAGTCGGGGGGCAGATACGCAGTATTTT.

The CDR3 DNA is TGTGCCAGCAGTTCTTATCCGGGAGGACCCTACGAGCAGTACTTC. This sequence encodes CASSSYPGGPYEQYF. The chain uses TRBV6-2 or TRBV6-3 and TRBJ2-7; 7 bases fit TRBD2. The CDR3 covers 15 residues. The V gene's germline CDR1 is MNHEY and CDR2 SVGEGT. Trimming cost V 4 bases and J 2 bases; bases outside gene matches: 8.

This chain uses TRBV5-4 with TRBJ1-2; D unresolved. The CDR3 loop spans 12 amino acids. The germline V gene encodes CDR1 SGHNT and CDR2 YYREEE (reference sequence). Trimming took off 2 bases at V and 8 bases at J, with 10 bases between the two ends. The CDR3 DNA sequence: TGTGCCAGCAGCTTCCCCCAGGAGGGCTACACCTTC. Protein product: CASSFPQEGYTF.

J is TRBJ1-6 and V is TRBV30; D unclear. This CDR3 spans 13 amino acids. Germline V CDR1 and CDR2: GTSNPN, SVGIG (reference sequence). Between the trimmed V and J ends, which lost 2 bases and 10 bases, there was a span of 12 bases. The CDR3 here is CAWSLGIKSPLHF. In DNA, the CDR3 is TGTGCCTGGAGTCTCGGAATCAAGTCACCCCTCCACTTT.

The chain uses TRBV28 and TRBJ1-5, with D possibly being TRBD1 (6 bases). This CDR3 region has 14 residues. Trimming took 10 bases from V and 0 from J, leaving 13 bases between them. CDR1 MDHEN and CDR2 SYDVKM come from the germline V gene. The CDR3 DNA reads as TGTGCCATAGGGGGGGAGCATAGCAATCAGCCCCAGCATTTT. Amino acid sequence: CAIGGEHSNQPQHF.

This chain links TRBV5-4 with TRBJ2-7; D uncertain. This CDR3 contains 12 residues. V was cut by 9 bases and J by 0 bases, with 10 bases left in between. Germline CDR1 and CDR2: SGHNT and YYREEE (reference sequence). The CDR3 region has the DNA TGTGCCATCTCCTCCCCCTCCTACGAGCAGTACTTC. Protein sequence: CAISSPSYEQYF.

The chain's CDR3 is CASSQDSASGRIEQFF. The CDR3 nucleotides read TGTGCCAGCAGCCAAGATAGCGCTAGCGGGAGAATTGAGCAGTTCTTC. The chain employs TRBV4-2 and TRBJ2-1, with 10 bases lining up with TRBD2. The length of the CDR3 is 16 residues. Trimming removed 0 bases from V and 9 bases from J; junction bases left unmatched: 8. Looked up from germline, CDR1 is LGHNA and CDR2 is YNFKEQ.

The chain recombines TRBV7-9 with TRBJ2-3; possibly TRBD2 for D (5 bases). Germline CDR1 is SEHNR and CDR2 is FQNEAQ (reference sequence). V lost 2 bases, J lost 2 bases, and 17 bases lay in between. The CDR3 is 17 amino acids. CDR3 region: CASSLQGSLVITDTQYF. The DNA of the CDR3 is TGTGCCAGCAGCTTACAAGGGTCACTAGTGATCACAGATACGCAGTATTTT.

Points on this clone: One junction end disagrees with the germline gene, perhaps due to a read error. The CDR3 coding sequence is TGTGCCAGCAGCCCGCGGTCTAGTGAGCCTCAATGGAACCCCGGGGAGCTGTTTTTT. Its translation: CASSPRSSEPQWNPGELFF. The V gene is TRBV7-3, the J gene TRBJ2-2; no clear D gene. Germline CDR1 is SGHTA and CDR2 is FQGTGA. There are 19 residues in the CDR3.

The chain couples TRBV10-3 to TRBJ2-1; D is perhaps TRBD2 (6 bases). The CDR3 sequence is 15 residues long. Germline V gene data show CDR1 as ENHRY and CDR2 as SYGVKD. V dropped 3 bases and J dropped 3 bases, with 12 bases sitting between them. The DNA of the CDR3 is TGTGCCATCAGTGAATCCCGGGAGTACTACAATGAGCAGTTCTTC. Translation gives CAISESREYYNEQFF.

This sequence joins TRBV18 and TRBJ1-1; D is unclear. V was pared by 5 bases and J by 2 bases, with 9 bases between. This CDR3 has 13 residues. In germline, CDR1 is KGHSH, CDR2 LQKENI. The DNA of the CDR3 is TGTGCCAGCTCAGCAACGGATAACACTGAAGCTTTCTTT. Its protein product is CASSATDNTEAFF.

This clone appeared a few times. The rearrangement joins TRBV4-2 to TRBJ2-7; D is perhaps TRBD2 (6 bases). Per germline, CDR1 LGHNA and CDR2 YNFKEQ. V was clipped by 4 bases and J by 0 bases, with 16 bases between them. This CDR3 is 16 amino acids long. The CDR3 bases are TGTGCCAGCAGCCGCGGGGTAGCGTCGAGCTCCTACGAGCAGTACTTC. Protein: CASSRGVASSSYEQYF.

The J gene is TRBJ2-3, the V gene TRBV20-1, with 8 bases identical to TRBD2. The CDR3 totals 14 residues. CDR1 is DFQATT and CDR2 is SNEGSKA in the germline V gene (reference sequence). Trimming removed 3 bases from V and 8 bases from J; junction bases left unmatched: 10. The chain's CDR3 is CSASNREGLGTQYF. CDR3 coding DNA: TGCAGTGCTAGTAATCGGGAGGGCCTAGGTACGCAGTATTTT.

V is TRBV9 and J is TRBJ1-5, with D perhaps TRBD1 (5 bases). Trimming removed 0 bases at V and 7 bases at J, with 14 bases between. Germline assignment: CDR1 SGDLS and CDR2 YYNGEE. The CDR3 length is 15 residues. CDR3 region: CASSVGGQGGQPQHF. The CDR3 DNA is TGTGCCAGCAGCGTAGGAGGGCAGGGAGGCCAGCCCCAGCATTTT.

The rearrangement joins TRBV7-9 to TRBJ2-7; no reliable D call. The ends were cut back, 5 bases at V and 2 bases at J, with 7 bases in the middle. The CDR3 runs 12 residues. CDR1 SEHNR and CDR2 FQNEAQ come from the germline V gene (reference sequence). The CDR3 coding sequence is TGTGCCAGCAGCCAGGAAACCTACGAGCAGTACTTC. Its protein product is CASSQETYEQYF.

The chain uses TRBV19 and TRBJ1-1; 7 bases match TRBD1. The CDR3 totals 14 residues. V gave up 10 bases and J gave up 4 bases; unmatched junction bases: 12. Germline V gives CDR1 LNHDA, CDR2 SQIVND (reference sequence). Written as DNA, the CDR3 is TGTGCCACCCGGTTGACAGGGATGGTCACTGAAGCTTTCTTT. This encodes CATRLTGMVTEAFF.

The chain links TRBV9 to TRBJ2-1, with TRBD2 matching 8 bases. CDR3 length equals 16 residues. V lost 0 bases to trimming and J lost 4 bases; unmatched junction nucleotides: 6. Germline V gives CDR1 SGDLS, CDR2 YYNGEE. CDR3 amino acids: CASSVAGGPPYNEQFF. CDR3 sequence (DNA): TGTGCCAGCAGCGTAGCGGGAGGGCCCCCTTACAATGAGCAGTTCTTC.

The rearrangement uses TRBV6-5 and TRBJ2-7, with 8 positions matching TRBD1. The CDR3 has 15 amino acids. Germline V gene data show CDR1 as MNHEY and CDR2 as SVGAGI. V was pared by 7 bases and J by 2 bases, with 10 bases of the junction left unmatched. CDR3 DNA: TGTGCCAGCACCAGGGTAGGACAGGGTCCCTACGAGCAGTACTTC. It encodes CASTRVGQGPYEQYF.